The table lists the clone carrying this TCR beta chain with a few counts. Its matching antigen is unknown. The authors ran a second PCR of roughly 6 to 12 cycles using a sample-barcoded 5' primer and a J-beta primer mix. The template-switch adaptor was a 5' adaptor with 12 random nucleotides. It tagged each cDNA molecule. Each CDR3 protein gets one entry after TCRdb re-called the 5' RACE reads with MiXCR. This table holds some 1.6 million distinct CDR3 sequences, about 31% found once. The data stem from a study of blood T cells in healthy people across ages. Study-wide points: The diversity estimates, figures obtained from one million T cells, were considered underestimates. Age advanced and TCR beta diversity per million T cells fell, roughly linearly.

The CDR3 totals 16 residues. V was clipped by 6 bases and J by 1 base; unmatched bases: 11. Germline V lookup: CDR1 SGHRS, CDR2 YFSETQ. The specimen sequenced was blood. The sequence came from a woman aged 25-40 years in good health. This chain joins TRBV5-1 and TRBJ2-3; the match to TRBD1 covers 7 bases. For the CDR3, the DNA is TGCGCCAGCAACCCCCTAACAGGGGCCCGCACAGATACGCAGTATTTT. Protein product: CASNPLTGARTDTQYF. Full variable domain (missing parts from reference TRBV5-1 and TRBJ2-3): KAGVTQTPRYLIKTRGQQVTLSCSPISGHRSVSWYQQTPGQGLQFLFEYFSETQRNKGNFPGRFSGRQFSNSRSEMNVSTLELGDSALYLCASNPLTGARTDTQYFGPGTRLTVL.